This entry is about one T cell receptor (beta chain). What it binds is not known. This entry belongs to a study of CXCR3-negative and CXCR3-positive naive CD8 T cells. Study as a whole: Across all libraries, TRB reads numbered roughly 140 million, with about 1.5 +/- 0.3 million in each library. Study results and limitations: Higher TRB CDR3 hydrophobicity marked CXCR3-positive naive cells relative to CXCR3-negative naive cells.

The CDR3 consists of 12 residues. CDR1 and CDR2 (germline): MDHEN, SYDVKM. The authors prepared UMI-labeled TRB cDNA libraries by 5' RACE. No DNA is given; TCRdb re-called the 5' RACE reads and lists each CDR3 protein once. Its clone listing holds about 150,000 distinct CDR3 sequences. The clonotype comes from a human donor in good health. Some clones in this sample may be carry-over from other donors' samples. The chain uses TRBV28 and TRBJ2-1; no DNA is available, so the TRBD1 call from TCRdb remains unchecked. The specimen sequenced was naive CXCR3+ CD8+ T cells from blood. Subset meaning: CD45RO-CCR7+CD27+CD95- naive CD8+ T cells expressing CXCR3 (TNR3+). CDR3 in amino acids: CASSPGETEEFF.